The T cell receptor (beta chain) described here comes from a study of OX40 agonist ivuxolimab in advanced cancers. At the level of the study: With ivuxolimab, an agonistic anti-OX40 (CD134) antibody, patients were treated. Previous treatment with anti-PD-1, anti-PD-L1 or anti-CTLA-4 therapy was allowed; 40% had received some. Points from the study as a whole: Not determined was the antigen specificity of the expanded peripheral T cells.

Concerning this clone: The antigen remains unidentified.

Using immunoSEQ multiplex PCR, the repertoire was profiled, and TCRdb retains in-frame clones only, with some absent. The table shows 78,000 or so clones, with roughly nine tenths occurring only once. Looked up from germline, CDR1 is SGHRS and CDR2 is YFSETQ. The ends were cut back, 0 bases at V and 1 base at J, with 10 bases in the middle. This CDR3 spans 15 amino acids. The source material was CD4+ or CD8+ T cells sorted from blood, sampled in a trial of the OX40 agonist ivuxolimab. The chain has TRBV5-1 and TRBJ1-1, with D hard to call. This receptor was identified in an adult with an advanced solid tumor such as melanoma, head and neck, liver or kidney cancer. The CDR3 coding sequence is TGCGCCAGCAGCTTGGTAGGCGCCGGGAACACTGAAGCTTTCTTT. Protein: CASSLVGAGNTEAFF.